The rows below give T cell receptor beta chains drawn from one sample of a study of CD8 T cells in Susac syndrome. Each CDR3 protein is one row after TCRdb ran MiXCR on the immunoSEQ multiplex PCR reads. The sample has about 190,000 distinct CDR3 sequences, about 91% seen once. What was sequenced was CD4+ T cells from PBMCs. The receptor set was obtained from a human donor with Susac syndrome. The CDR3 runs from the conserved cysteine through the conserved F or W.

v_call	j_call	cdr3_aa
TRBV20-1	TRBJ2-5	CSARGQGETQYF
TRBV28	TRBJ2-1	CASTPVVGLGSYNEQFF
TRBV6-2/TRBV6-3	TRBJ1-6	CASSYSNSVSPLHF
TRBV3-1	TRBJ1-3	CASSETPGSGNTIYF
TRBV7-2	TRBJ2-2	CASSLVYQNTRELFF
TRBV3-1	TRBJ2-7	CASSLGPARGQYF
TRBV3-1	TRBJ2-2	CASSPPFLNTGELFF
TRBV4-1	TRBJ2-3	CASSQEITGGGSDTQYF
TRBV28	TRBJ2-1	CASSQREYSNEQFF
TRBV5-1	TRBJ2-1	CASSSLLAGVHEQFF
TRBV19	TRBJ1-1	CASSRPQAMNTEAFF
TRBV24-1	TRBJ2-3	CATSKVATDTQYF
TRBV5-1	TRBJ2-7	CASSLVGASYEQYF
TRBV6-5	TRBJ2-2	CASRLGHLNTGELFF
TRBV5-4	TRBJ1-5	CASSSQGVDNQPQHF
TRBV12-3/TRBV12-4	TRBJ2-1	CASSLLPPLTSSYNEQFF
TRBV6-6	TRBJ1-5	CASTPGGNNQPQHF
TRBV6-5	TRBJ1-1	CASIEQGATEAFF
TRBV7-9	TRBJ2-5	CASNPQETQYF
TRBV27	TRBJ2-7	CASSSGTSSEQYF
TRBV19	TRBJ2-2	CASSTQGQFANTGELFF
TRBV5-1	TRBJ2-5	CASSLAAGGNFQETQYF
TRBV20-1	TRBJ2-7	CSATGTSGYEQYF
TRBV5-1	TRBJ1-2	CASSLEDRGGYGYTF
TRBV30	TRBJ2-1	CAWSGPQGAEFF
TRBV4-2	TRBJ2-5	CASSQDWETQYF
TRBV18	TRBJ2-7	CASSPRDDLYEQYF
TRBV30	TRBJ1-4	CAWSPPPGSEKLFF
TRBV25-1	TRBJ2-7	CASMGFSSSYEQYF
TRBV12-3/TRBV12-4	TRBJ1-2	CASSLGFQGAYGYTF
TRBV28	TRBJ2-5	CASSQGGGRARETQYF
TRBV7-9	TRBJ2-7	CAPPDEQYF
TRBV29-1	TRBJ1-2	CSVEDPTGQSNYGYTF
TRBV5-1	TRBJ1-1	CASSLEGRGTEAFF
TRBV7-9	TRBJ2-1	CASSLELSSSYNEQFF
TRBV19	TRBJ1-2	CASSTSGQGWGYTF
TRBV2	TRBJ2-2	CASSLTGPSNTGELFF
TRBV24-1	TRBJ2-1	CATSDLTTGRQSF
TRBV20-1	TRBJ2-7	CSAGYPGLANEQYF
TRBV20-1	TRBJ2-7	CSAPHLAGANEQYF
TRBV4-1	TRBJ2-4	CASSHLAGTTAKNIQYF
TRBV6-2/TRBV6-3	TRBJ1-2	CASSHGQGMGAYGYTF
TRBV5-1	TRBJ1-2	CASSLGQGSGTIGCTF
TRBV3-1	TRBJ1-5	CASSQGTEPQHF
TRBV5-1	TRBJ2-1	CASSYPLTLQDEQFF
TRBV3-1	TRBJ1-1	CASSRDRVNTEAFF
TRBV2	TRBJ1-4	CASSVLDNEKLFF
TRBV3-1	TRBJ1-5	CASSQSKRPPQHF
TRBV20-1	TRBJ1-1	CSASPTGRDTEAFF
TRBV5-1	TRBJ1-1	CASSLAVLNTEAFF
TRBV28	TRBJ2-5	CASSLYAGAETQYF
TRBV6-1	TRBJ1-5	CASSEVGGASNQPQHF
TRBV9	TRBJ2-2	CASSGIKAGGRGTGELFF
TRBV27	TRBJ1-2	CASSFWGAGYGYTF
TRBV29-1	TRBJ2-2	CSVDENGTGELFF
TRBV6-1	TRBJ1-1	CASNRNTEAFF
TRBV6-1	TRBJ2-7	CASTLSGTSPHEQYF
TRBV5-1	TRBJ2-5	CASRSGTGPETQYF
TRBV29-1	TRBJ2-1	CSVDAAGAQNEQFF
TRBV7-9	TRBJ2-5	CASSSGTHQETQYF